This T cell receptor (beta chain) was captured by sequencing in a study of vaccination and CD4 T cells after COVID-19. Overall study results and limits: Spike mono-reactivity was found in 304 of 307 vaccine-specific clones from convalescent patients.

Oncomine TCR Beta short-read sequencing was applied to DNA from cultured CD4+ T cells. The source of extracted genomic DNA was cultured CD4+ T cells. TCRdb reanalysed the PCR reads using MiXCR and keeps one entry per CDR3 protein. Here the sample spans fewer than 15,000 distinct CDR3 sequences, 40% to 55% being singletons. Trimming took 3 bases from V and 6 from J, leaving 12 bases between them. Per germline, CDR1 SGHTA and CDR2 FQGNSA. This CDR3 region has 13 residues. Treatment described: roughly 11-day PBMC culture with coronavirus spike peptide pools or control peptides (ViraFEST assay). The culture of 2 million to 2.5 million PBMCs per well included 8 to 10 IU/ml IL-2 and around 11 ug/ml peptide pools. With regard to this clonotype: Its antigen remains unidentified.

This material consisted of CD4+ T cells from blood, cultured in vitro, taken after SARS-CoV-2 vaccination. This chain joins TRBV7-2 and TRBJ2-7; D ambiguous. The origin of this receptor is a human donor who had recovered from COVID-19. CDR3: CASSFEHLREQYF. Here the CDR3 DNA reads TGTGCCAGCAGCTTTGAACATCTTCGCGAGCAGTACTTC.